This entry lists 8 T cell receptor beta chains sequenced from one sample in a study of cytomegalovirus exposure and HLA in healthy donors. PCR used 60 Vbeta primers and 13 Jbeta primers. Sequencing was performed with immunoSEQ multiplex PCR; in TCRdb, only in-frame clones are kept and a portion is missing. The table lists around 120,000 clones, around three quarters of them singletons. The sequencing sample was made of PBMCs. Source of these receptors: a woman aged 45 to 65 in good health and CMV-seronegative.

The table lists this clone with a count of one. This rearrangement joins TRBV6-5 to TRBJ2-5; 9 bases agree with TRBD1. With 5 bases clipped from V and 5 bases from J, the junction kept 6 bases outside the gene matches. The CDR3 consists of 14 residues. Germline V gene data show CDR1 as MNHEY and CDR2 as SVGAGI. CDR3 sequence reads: CASSATGGRETQYF. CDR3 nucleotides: TGTGCCAGCAGTGCCACAGGGGGCCGGGAGACCCAGTACTTC.

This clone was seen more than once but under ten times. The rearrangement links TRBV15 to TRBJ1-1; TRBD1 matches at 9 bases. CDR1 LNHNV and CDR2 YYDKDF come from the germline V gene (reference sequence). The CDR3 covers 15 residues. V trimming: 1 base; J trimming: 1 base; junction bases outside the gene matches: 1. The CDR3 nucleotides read TGTGCCACCAGCAGAGCACAGGGGGCGAACACTGAAGCTTTCTTT. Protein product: CATSRAQGANTEAFF.

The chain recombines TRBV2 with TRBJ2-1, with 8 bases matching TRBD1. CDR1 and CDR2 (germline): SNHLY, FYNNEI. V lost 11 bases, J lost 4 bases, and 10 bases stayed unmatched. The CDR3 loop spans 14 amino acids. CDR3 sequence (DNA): TGTGCCGGGTCCGGGCAGGGGGCGTACAATGAGCAGTTCTTC. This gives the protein CAGSGQGAYNEQFF. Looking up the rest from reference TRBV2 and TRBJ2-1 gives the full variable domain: EPEVTQTPSHQVTQMGQEVILRCVPISNHLYFYWYRQILGQKVEFLVSFYNNEISEKSEIFDDQFSVERPDGSNFTLKIRSTKLEDSAMYFCAGSGQGAYNEQFFGPGTRLTVL.

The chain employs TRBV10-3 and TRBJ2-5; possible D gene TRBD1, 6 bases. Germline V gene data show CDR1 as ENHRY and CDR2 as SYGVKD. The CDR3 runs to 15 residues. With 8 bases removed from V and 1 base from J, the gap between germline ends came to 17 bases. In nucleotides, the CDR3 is TGTGCCATCGGCCCACAGGGACCGACCCAAGAGACCCAGTACTTC. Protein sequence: CAIGPQGPTQETQYF.

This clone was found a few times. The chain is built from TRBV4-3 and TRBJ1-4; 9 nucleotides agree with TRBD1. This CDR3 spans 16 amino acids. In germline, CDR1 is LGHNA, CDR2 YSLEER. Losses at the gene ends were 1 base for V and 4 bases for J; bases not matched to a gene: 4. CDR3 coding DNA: TGCGCCAGCAGCCAAGGGACGGGACAGGGTAATGAAAAACTGTTTTTT. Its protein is CASSQGTGQGNEKLFF.

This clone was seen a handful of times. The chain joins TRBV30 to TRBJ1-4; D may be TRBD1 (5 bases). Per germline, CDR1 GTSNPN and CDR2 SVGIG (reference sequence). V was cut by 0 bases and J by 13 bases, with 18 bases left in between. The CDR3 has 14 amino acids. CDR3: CAWSVLVWGELLFF. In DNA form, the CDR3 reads TGTGCCTGGAGTGTTTTGGTTTGGGGGGAACTACTGTTTTTT. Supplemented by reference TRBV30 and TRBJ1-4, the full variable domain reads SQTIHQWPATLVQPVGSPLSLECTVEGTSNPNLYWYRQAAGRGLQLLFYSVGIGQISSEVPQNLSASRPQDRQFILSSKKLLLSDSGFYLCAWSVLVWGELLFFGSGTQLSVL.

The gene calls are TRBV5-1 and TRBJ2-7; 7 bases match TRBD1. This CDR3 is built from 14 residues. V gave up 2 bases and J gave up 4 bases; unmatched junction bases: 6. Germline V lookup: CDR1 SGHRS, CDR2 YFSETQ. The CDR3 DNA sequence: TGCGCCAGCAGCTTACAGGGGAATTGGTACGAGCAGTACTTC. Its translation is CASSLQGNWYEQYF.

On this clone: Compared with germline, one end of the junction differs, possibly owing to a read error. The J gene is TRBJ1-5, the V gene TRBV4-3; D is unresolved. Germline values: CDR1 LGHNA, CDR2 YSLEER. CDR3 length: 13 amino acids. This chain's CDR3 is CASSQDMAQPQNF. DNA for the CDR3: TGCGCCAGCAGCCAAGATATGGCACAGCCCCAGAATTTT.